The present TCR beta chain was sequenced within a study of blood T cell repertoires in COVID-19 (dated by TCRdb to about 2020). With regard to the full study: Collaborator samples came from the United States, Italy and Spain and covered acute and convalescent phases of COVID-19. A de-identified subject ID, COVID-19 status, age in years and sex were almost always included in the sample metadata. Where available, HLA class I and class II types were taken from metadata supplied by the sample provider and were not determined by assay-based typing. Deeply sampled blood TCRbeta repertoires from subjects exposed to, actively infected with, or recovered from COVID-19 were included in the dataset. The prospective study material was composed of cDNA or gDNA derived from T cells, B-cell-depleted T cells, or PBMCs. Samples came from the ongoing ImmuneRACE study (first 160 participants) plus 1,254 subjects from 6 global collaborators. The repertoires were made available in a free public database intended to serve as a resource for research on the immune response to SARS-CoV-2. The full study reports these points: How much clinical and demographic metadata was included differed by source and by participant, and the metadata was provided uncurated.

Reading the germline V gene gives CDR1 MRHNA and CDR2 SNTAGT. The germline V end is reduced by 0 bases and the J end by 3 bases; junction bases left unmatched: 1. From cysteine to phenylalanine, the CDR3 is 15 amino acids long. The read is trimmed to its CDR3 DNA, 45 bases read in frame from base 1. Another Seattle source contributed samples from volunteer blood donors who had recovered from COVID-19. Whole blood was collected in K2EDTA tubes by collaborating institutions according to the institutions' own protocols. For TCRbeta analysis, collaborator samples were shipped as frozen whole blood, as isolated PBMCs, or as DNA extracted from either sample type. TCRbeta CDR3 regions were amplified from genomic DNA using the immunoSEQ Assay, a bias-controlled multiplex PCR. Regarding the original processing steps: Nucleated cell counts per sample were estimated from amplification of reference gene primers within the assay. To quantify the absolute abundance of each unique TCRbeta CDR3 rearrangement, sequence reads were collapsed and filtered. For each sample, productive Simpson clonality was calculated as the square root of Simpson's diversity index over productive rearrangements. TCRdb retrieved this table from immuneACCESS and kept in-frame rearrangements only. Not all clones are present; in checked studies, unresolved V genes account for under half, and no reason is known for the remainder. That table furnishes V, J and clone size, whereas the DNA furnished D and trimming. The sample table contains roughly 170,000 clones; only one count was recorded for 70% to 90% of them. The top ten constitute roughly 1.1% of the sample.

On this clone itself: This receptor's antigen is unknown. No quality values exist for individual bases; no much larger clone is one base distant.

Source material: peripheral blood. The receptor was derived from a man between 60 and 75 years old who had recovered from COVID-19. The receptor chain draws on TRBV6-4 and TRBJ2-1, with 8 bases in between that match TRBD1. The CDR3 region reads CASSDSGTGYNEQFF. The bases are TGTGCCAGCAGTGACTCGGGGACAGGCTACAATGAGCAGTTCTTC.